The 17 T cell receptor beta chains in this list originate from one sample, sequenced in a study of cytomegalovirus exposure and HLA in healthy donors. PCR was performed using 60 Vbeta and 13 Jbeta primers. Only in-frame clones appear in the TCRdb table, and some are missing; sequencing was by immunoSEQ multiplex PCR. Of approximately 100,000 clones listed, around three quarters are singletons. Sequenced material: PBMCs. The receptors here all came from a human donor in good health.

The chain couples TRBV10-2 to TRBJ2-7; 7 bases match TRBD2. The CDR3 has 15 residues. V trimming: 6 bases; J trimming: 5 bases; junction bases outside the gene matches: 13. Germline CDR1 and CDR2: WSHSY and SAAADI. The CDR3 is CASSARRAGRNEQYF. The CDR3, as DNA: TGCGCCAGCAGCGCCCGTCGAGCGGGACGAAACGAGCAGTACTTC.

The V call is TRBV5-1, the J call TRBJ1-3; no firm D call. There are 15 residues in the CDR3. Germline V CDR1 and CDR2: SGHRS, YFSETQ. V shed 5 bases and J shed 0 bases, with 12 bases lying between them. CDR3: CASRETQSSGNTIYF. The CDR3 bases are TGCGCCAGCAGGGAGACTCAATCCTCTGGAAACACCATATATTTT. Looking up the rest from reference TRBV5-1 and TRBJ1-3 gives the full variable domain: KAGVTQTPRYLIKTRGQQVTLSCSPISGHRSVSWYQQTPGQGLQFLFEYFSETQRNKGNFPGRFSGRQFSNSRSEMNVSTLELGDSALYLCASRETQSSGNTIYFGEGSWLTVV.

The CDR3 nucleotides are TGTGCCAGCAGTCCGACTAGCGACAATGAGCAGTTCTTC. Protein sequence: CASSPTSDNEQFF. The J gene is TRBJ2-1, the V gene TRBV7-7, with TRBD2 identical over 8 bases. V was clipped by 6 bases and J by 5 bases; unmatched bases: 3. Germline V gene data show CDR1 as SSHAT and CDR2 as FNYEAQ (reference sequence). The CDR3 has 13 residues.

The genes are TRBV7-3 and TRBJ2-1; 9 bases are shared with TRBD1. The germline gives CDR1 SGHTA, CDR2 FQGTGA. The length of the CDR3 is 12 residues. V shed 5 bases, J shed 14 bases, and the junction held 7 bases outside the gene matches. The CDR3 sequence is CASSHPGQGKFF. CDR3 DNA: TGTGCCAGCAGCCACCCCGGACAGGGGAAGTTCTTC.

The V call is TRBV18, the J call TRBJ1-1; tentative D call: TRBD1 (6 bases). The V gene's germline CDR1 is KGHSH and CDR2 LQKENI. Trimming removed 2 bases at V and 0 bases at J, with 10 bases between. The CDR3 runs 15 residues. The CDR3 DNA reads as TGTGCCAGCTCACCAGGGAGACAGGTGAACACTGAAGCTTTCTTT. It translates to CASSPGRQVNTEAFF. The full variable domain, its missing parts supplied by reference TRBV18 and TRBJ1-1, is NAGVMQNPRHLVRRRGQEARLRCSPMKGHSHVYWYRQLPEEGLKFMVYLQKENIIDESGMPKERFSAEFPKEGPSILRIQQVVRGDSAAYFCASSPGRQVNTEAFFGQGTRLTVV.

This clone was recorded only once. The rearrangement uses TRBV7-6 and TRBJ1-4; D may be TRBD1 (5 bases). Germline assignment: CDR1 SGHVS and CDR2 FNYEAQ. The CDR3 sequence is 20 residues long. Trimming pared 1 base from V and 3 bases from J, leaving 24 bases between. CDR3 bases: TGTGCCAGCAGCTTAGTCCCTTCAGGGTCCGGCCGTGTGTCTAATGAAAAACTGTTTTTT. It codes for CASSLVPSGSGRVSNEKLFF.

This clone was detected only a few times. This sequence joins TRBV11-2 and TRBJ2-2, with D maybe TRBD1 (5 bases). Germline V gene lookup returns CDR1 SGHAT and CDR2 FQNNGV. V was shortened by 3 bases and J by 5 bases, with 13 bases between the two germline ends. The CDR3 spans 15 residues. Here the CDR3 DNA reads TGTGCCAGCAGCTTGGGCAGGGTAGTAACCGGGGAGCTGTTTTTT. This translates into CASSLGRVVTGELFF.

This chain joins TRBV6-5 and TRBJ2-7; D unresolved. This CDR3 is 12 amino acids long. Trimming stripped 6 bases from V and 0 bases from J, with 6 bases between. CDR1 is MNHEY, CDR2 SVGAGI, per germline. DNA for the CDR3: TGTGCCAGCAGGAGATACTCCTACGAGCAGTACTTC. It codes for CASRRYSYEQYF.

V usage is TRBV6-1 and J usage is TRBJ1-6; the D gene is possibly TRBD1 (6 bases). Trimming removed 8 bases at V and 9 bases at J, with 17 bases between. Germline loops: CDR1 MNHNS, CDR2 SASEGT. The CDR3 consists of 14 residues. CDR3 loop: CASLSGGAGSPLHF. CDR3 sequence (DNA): TGTGCCAGCCTCTCGGGGGGGGCTGGTTCACCCCTCCACTTT.

In nucleotides, the CDR3 is TGTGCCAGCAGCGAAACCAGGGGGCTCACCTACGAGCAGTACTTC. It yields the protein CASSETRGLTYEQYF. The gene calls are TRBV14 and TRBJ2-7; TRBD1 aligns across 8 bases. After removal of 5 bases from V and 2 bases from J, the junction contained 8 bases not matched to a gene. CDR3 size: 15 residues. Germline CDR1 reads SGHDN; CDR2 reads FVKESK.

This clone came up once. The CDR3, as DNA: TGTGCCAGCAGTTACGGGACAGATACGAGAGGGGAGACCCAGTACTTC. Amino acids: CASSYGTDTRGETQYF. The chain couples TRBV6-5 to TRBJ2-5, with TRBD1 matching over 7 bases. J gave up 5 bases and V 2 bases, and 11 bases lay outside the gene matches. Germline lookup yields CDR1 MNHEY and CDR2 SVGAGI. The CDR3 sequence is 16 residues long.

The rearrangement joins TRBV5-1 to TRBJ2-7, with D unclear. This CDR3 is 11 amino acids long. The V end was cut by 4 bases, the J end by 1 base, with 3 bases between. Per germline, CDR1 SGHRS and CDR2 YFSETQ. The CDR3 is CASSESYEQYF. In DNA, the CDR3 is TGCGCCAGCAGCGAGTCCTACGAGCAGTACTTC.

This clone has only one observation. CDR3 nucleotide sequence: TGCGCCAGCAGCCCAGGCGCAGGGGGCGCCTTGAGCTCTGGAAACACCATATATTTT. Translation: CASSPGAGGALSSGNTIYF. This chain connects TRBV5-1 to TRBJ1-3, with TRBD1 matching 8 bases. Germline CDR1 SGHRS, CDR2 YFSETQ. CDR3 length: 19 amino acids. Trimming removed 4 bases from V and 0 bases from J; junction bases left unmatched: 15.

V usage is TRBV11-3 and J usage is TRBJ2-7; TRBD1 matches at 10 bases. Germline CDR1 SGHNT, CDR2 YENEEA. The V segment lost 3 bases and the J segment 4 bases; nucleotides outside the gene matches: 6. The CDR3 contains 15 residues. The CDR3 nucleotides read TGTGCCAGCAGCTTTTCCGGGACAGGGGAGTACGAGCAGTACTTC. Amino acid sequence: CASSFSGTGEYEQYF. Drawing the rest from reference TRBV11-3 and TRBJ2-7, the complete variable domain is EAGVVQSPRYKIIEKKQPVAFWCNPISGHNTLYWYLQNLGQGPELLIRYENEEAVDDSQLPKDRFSAERLKGVDSTLKIQPAELGDSAVYLCASSFSGTGEYEQYFGPGTRLTVT.

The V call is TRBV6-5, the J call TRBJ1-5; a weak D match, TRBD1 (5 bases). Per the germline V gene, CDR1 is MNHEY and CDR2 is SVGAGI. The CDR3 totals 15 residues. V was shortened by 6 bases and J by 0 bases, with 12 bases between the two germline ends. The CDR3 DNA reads TGTGCCAGCAGGACGGGGGTATATAGCAATCAGCCCCAGCATTTT. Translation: CASRTGVYSNQPQHF.

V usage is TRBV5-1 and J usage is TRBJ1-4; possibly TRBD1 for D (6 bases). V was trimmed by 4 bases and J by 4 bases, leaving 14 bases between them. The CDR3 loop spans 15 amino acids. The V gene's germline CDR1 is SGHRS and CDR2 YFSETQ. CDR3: CASSIQGGSNEKLFF. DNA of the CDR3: TGCGCCAGCAGCATACAGGGAGGGAGTAATGAAAAACTGTTTTTT.

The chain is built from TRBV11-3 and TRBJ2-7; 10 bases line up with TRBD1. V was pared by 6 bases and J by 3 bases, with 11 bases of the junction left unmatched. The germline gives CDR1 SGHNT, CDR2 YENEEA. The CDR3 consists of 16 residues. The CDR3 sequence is CASRSSGQGEYYEQYF. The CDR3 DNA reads TGTGCCAGCAGATCTTCCGGACAGGGGGAGTACTACGAGCAGTACTTC.